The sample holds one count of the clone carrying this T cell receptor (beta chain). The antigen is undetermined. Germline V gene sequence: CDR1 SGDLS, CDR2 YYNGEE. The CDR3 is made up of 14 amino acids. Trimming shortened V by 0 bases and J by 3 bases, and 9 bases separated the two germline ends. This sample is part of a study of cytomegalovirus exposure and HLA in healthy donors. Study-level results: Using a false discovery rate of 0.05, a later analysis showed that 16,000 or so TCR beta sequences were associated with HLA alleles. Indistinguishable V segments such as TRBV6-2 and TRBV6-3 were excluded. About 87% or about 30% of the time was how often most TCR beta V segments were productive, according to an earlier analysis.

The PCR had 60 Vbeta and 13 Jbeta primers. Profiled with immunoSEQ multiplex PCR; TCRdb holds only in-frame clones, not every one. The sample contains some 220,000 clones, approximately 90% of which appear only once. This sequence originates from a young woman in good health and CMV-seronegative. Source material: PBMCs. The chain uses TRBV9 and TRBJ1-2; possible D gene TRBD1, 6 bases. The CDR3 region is CASSVAQGYYGYTF. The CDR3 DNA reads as TGTGCCAGCAGCGTAGCACAGGGATACTATGGCTACACCTTC.